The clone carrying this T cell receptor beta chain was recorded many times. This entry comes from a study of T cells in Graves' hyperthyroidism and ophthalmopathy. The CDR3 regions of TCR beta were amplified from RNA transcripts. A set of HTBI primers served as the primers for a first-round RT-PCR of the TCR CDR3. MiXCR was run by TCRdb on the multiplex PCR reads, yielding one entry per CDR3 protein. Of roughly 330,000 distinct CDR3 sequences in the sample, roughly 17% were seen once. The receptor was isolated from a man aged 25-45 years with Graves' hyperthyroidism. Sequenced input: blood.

The CDR3, as DNA: TGTGCCAGCAGCCCCGCAGGCGGATCTGGGGCCAACGTCCTGACTTTC. It specifies CASSPAGGSGANVLTF. The chain carries TRBV7-3 and TRBJ2-6; D is unresolved. V was pared by 5 bases and J by 1 base, with 12 bases between. Germline V gene lookup returns CDR1 SGHTA and CDR2 FQGTGA. CDR3 length: 16 residues.